This T cell receptor (beta chain) is from a study of control samples from healthy donors and cancer patients. Clones were sequenced by immunoSEQ multiplex PCR, and TCRdb holds only the in-frame ones, with some missing. Altogether some 120,000 clones are present, approximately 89% being singletons, with the ten largest covering 7.8%. This CDR3 is 15 amino acids long. The V end lost 2 bases, the J end lost 6 bases, and 14 bases lay between the germline ends. CDR1 is SNHLY, CDR2 FYNNEI, per germline. The rearrangement links TRBV2 to TRBJ1-5; maybe TRBD1 (6 bases). Material: blood. This TCR came from a woman aged 18-29 years in good health. The chain's CDR3 is CASSEWQGRGQPQHF. The CDR3 DNA follows: TGTGCCAGCAGTGAATGGCAGGGGCGCGGTCAGCCCCAGCATTTT.